This T cell receptor (beta chain) appears in the sequencing data of a study of T cells in Graves' hyperthyroidism and ophthalmopathy. The study, taken as a whole, reports: Stable hyperthyroidism was told apart from ophthalmopathy by a model built on 13 V-J features.

Turning to this clonotype: Antigen unknown. A much larger clone sits a single nucleotide away, making a read error possible.

This sample holds PBMCs from approximately 9 ml fresh peripheral blood. TCR beta CDR3 region amplification was performed from RNA transcripts. First-round RT-PCR of the TCR CDR3 relied on the HTBI primer set. A single record per CDR3 protein comes from TCRdb applying MiXCR to the multiplex PCR reads. The table records 700,000 to 950,000 distinct CDR3 sequences, 35% of them present only once. The CDR3 length is 13 residues. V gave up 6 bases and J gave up 12 bases; unmatched junction bases: 10. The rearrangement uses TRBV12-3 or TRBV12-4 and TRBJ1-4; 7 bases align to TRBD1. The specimen was blood. The clonotype was recovered from a middle-aged woman with Graves' hyperthyroidism. CDR3 protein: CASRGTALGELFF. The CDR3 DNA reads as TGTGCCAGCAGAGGGACAGCCCTAGGGGAACTGTTTTTT.